One TCR beta chain is described in this entry. At one boundary the junction diverges from the germline segment, which might be a read error. Sequenced by immunoSEQ multiplex PCR; TCRdb stores in-frame clones only, minus some. The repertoire consists of about 170,000 clones, with about 88% occurring once and the leading ten covering under 30%. This CDR3 contains 14 residues. The germline V gene has CDR1 SGHNT and CDR2 YYREEE (reference sequence). The record originates from a study of blood T cell repertoires in COVID-19. Sequences were obtained from peripheral blood. The origin of this receptor is a man aged 55 to 70 with acute or convalescent COVID-19. The chain couples TRBV5-4 to TRBJ1-1; the D gene is possibly TRBD1 (5 bases). The CDR3 bases are TGTGCCAGCAGCTTGGAGGTAGGGGCCGCGCGGAAGGTCTTT. This codes for CASSLEVGAARKVF.